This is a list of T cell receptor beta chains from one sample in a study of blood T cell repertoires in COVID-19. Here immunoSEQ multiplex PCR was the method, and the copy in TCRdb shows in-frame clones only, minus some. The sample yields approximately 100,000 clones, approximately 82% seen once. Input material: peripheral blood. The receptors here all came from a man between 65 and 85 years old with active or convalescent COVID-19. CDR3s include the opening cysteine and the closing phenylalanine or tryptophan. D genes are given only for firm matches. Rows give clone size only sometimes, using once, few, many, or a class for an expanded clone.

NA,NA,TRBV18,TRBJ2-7,TGTGCCAGCTCACCGGACACAAGGTTCTACGAGCAGTACTTC,CASSPDTRFYEQYF
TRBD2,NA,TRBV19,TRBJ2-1,TGTGCCAGTCTTGGGAGGGGCTCCTACAATGAGCAGTTCTTC,CASLGRGSYNEQFF
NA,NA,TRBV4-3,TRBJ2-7,TGCGCCAGCAGCCAAGCCAGGGGTTACGAGCAGTACTTC,CASSQARGYEQYF
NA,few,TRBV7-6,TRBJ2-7,TGTGCCAGCAGCTCAGGGGAGGGCTACGAGCAGTACTTC,CASSSGEGYEQYF
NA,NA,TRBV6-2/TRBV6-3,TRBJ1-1,TGTGCCAGCAGTGCCTCAGTGAAGAACACTGAAGCTTTCTTT,CASSASVKNTEAFF
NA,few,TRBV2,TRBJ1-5,TGTGCCAGCAGTTATTTGGGGGGGGGCACTCAGCCCCAGCATTTT,CASSYLGGGTQPQHF
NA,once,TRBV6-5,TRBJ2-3,TGTGCCAGCAGACCCGAAACTATGGGGCTTTATACGCAGTATTTT,CASRPETMGLYTQYF
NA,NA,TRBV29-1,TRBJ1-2,TGCAGCGTTAGACAGGACCACTATGGCTACACCTTC,CSVRQDHYGYTF
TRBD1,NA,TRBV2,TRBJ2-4,TGTGCCAGCAATCAGGGACAGGGTTGGGGAGCCAAAAACATTCAGTACTTC,CASNQGQGWGAKNIQYF
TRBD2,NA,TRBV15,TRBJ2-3,TGTGCCACCAGCAGAGAGGGTAGCGGGGGTGGCGATACGCAGTATTTT,CATSREGSGGGDTQYF
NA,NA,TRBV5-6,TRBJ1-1,TGTGCCAGCAGCTTGGCTTGGGCAGGCGCTTTCTTT,CASSLAWAGAFF
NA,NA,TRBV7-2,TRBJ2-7,TGTGCCAGCAGCACGGGTCCACCCCCCTACGAGCAGTACTTC,CASSTGPPPYEQYF
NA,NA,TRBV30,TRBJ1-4,TGTGCCTGGAGTGTTTCTTGGAGAGCTAATGAAAAACTGTTTTTT,CAWSVSWRANEKLFF
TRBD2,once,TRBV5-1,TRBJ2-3,TGCGCCAGCAGCTTGGCCCTAGCGGGGGCAGATACGCAGTATTTT,CASSLALAGADTQYF
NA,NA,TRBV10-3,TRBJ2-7,TGTGCCATCAGTGAGTCGGCGGTTTCCTACGAGCAGTACTTC,CAISESAVSYEQYF
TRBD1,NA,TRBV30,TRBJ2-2,TGTGCCTGGGACAGGGGGCTTGTCGGGGAGCTGTTTTTT,CAWDRGLVGELFF
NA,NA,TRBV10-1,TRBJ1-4,TGCGCCAGCAGTGAGTCGAGTAACCTTGAAAAACTGTTTTTT,CASSESSNLEKLFF